These 25 T cell receptor beta chains came from one sample sequenced in a study of T cell repertoires in cytomegalovirus infection (dated by TCRdb to between 2018 and 2020). These receptors' targets are unknown. Per the publication, the treatment or condition label means: in vitro stimulation with specific CMV peptide epitopes to enrich CMV-specific T cells. Sequenced using an Illumina HiSeq 1500. In TCRdb, the public reads were trimmed at Q25 with fastp and aligned with MiXCR, with productive beta chains retained. Here each entry gathers all rows of one CDR3 protein and keeps the most common genes and DNA. This sample comprises 900,000 to 950,000 distinct CDR3 sequences, approximately 30% of them detected only once. The ten top clones hold roughly 12% of the sample. The sequences come from cultured CD8+ T cells from PBMCs, collected from culture after CMV antigen stimulation. The receptors were gathered from a human donor in good health (CMV status not recorded). Some clones in this sample may be carry-over from other donors' samples.

This rearrangement joins TRBV4-1 to TRBJ2-5, with a weak D call TRBD1 (6 bases). Trimming pared 3 bases from V and 2 bases from J, leaving 10 bases between. The CDR3 covers 14 residues. Per germline, CDR1 MGHRA and CDR2 YSYEKL. The CDR3 nucleotides read TGCGCCAGCAGCCAGGACAGCATTCAAGAGACCCAGTACTTC. Translating it yields CASSQDSIQETQYF.

The chain is built from TRBV9 and TRBJ2-1, with D uncertain. CDR1 is SGDLS, CDR2 YYNGEE, per germline. The CDR3 consists of 11 residues. V gave up 6 bases and J gave up 10 bases, with 11 bases separating them. CDR3 region: CASTQDEEQFF. The CDR3 DNA sequence: TGTGCCAGCACCCAAGACGAAGAGCAGTTCTTC.

The chain combines TRBV12-3 or TRBV12-4 with TRBJ2-1; D may be TRBD1 (6 bases). Trimming took off 6 bases at V and 2 bases at J, with 14 bases between the two ends. The CDR3 consists of 15 residues. Here the CDR3 DNA reads TGTGCCAGCAGCCCGACAGGCCTCCCCTACAATGAGCAGTTCTTC. It codes for CASSPTGLPYNEQFF.

In regard to this clonotype: This may arise from a read error, as a much more abundant clone is one base away. CDR3 residues: CAGSSGGPYYGYTF. The DNA of the CDR3 is TGTGCCGGCAGCTCAGGGGGTCCGTACTATGGCTACACCTTC. This sequence joins TRBV12-3 or TRBV12-4 and TRBJ1-2, with 7 bases matching TRBD1. CDR3 length: 14 residues.

This clonotype came up a few times. The rearrangement links TRBV11-3 to TRBJ1-6; the D gene is possibly TRBD1 (5 bases). In germline, CDR1 is SGHNT, CDR2 YENEEA. The CDR3 length is 14 residues. Between the trimmed V and J ends, which lost 5 bases and 9 bases, there was a span of 14 bases. The CDR3 nucleotides read TGTGCCAGCAGCCCCGGGACCTCGGGTTCACCCCTCCACTTT. This encodes CASSPGTSGSPLHF.

The V call is TRBV27, the J call TRBJ1-5, with a possible D match to TRBD1 (6 bases). Germline CDR1 and CDR2: MNHEY and SMNVEV (reference sequence). Trimming cost V 2 bases and J 11 bases, with 16 bases left between them. This CDR3 region has 14 residues. The DNA of the CDR3 is TGTGCCAGCAGTTTAGGAAAGGGGGGTCGGACCCAGCATTTT. Amino acids: CASSLGKGGRTQHF.

This clonotype has only a few counts. This chain links TRBV7-8 with TRBJ1-2; D is unclear. The CDR3 spans 14 residues. The germline CDR1 and CDR2 sequences are SGHVS and FQNEAQ. Between the trimmed V and J ends, which lost 6 bases and 4 bases, there was a span of 15 bases. CDR3 in DNA: TGTGCCAGCAGTCAACCTGGCTCCAGCTATGGCTACACCTTC. This codes for CASSQPGSSYGYTF.

The genes are TRBV6-2 or TRBV6-3 and TRBJ1-4; D gene uncertain. The DNA end favors TRBJ2-2, so the J call may be wrong. Looked up from germline, CDR1 is MNHEY and CDR2 is SVGEGT. The CDR3 contains 11 residues. The DNA of the CDR3 is TGTGCCAGCAGGAATCTCCAGGAGCTGTTTTTT. It codes for CASRNLQELFF.

V usage is TRBV6-5 and J usage is TRBJ2-1, with 8 bases aligning to TRBD1. With 0 bases clipped from V and 1 base from J, the junction kept 5 bases outside the gene matches. Germline values: CDR1 MNHEY, CDR2 SVGAGI. The CDR3 runs 17 residues. The chain's CDR3 is CASSYSRDRSSYNEQFF. CDR3 sequence (DNA): TGTGCCAGCAGTTACTCCAGGGACAGGTCTTCCTACAATGAGCAGTTCTTC.

The rearrangement joins TRBV27 to TRBJ1-5; D ambiguous. Trimming removed 4 bases from V and 5 bases from J, with 9 bases in between. CDR1 is MNHEY, CDR2 SMNVEV, per germline (reference sequence). There are 13 residues in the CDR3. The CDR3, as DNA: TGTGCCAGCAGTTCGGTCCCATATCAGCCCCAGCATTTT. Its protein product is CASSSVPYQPQHF.

This clonotype was picked up one time. This chain's CDR3 is CSVDRGSSGELFF. CDR3 nucleotides: TGCAGCGTTGATCGGGGGTCCAGCGGGGAGCTGTTTTTT. V and J are TRBV29-1 and TRBJ2-2, with a possible D match to TRBD2 (6 bases). The CDR3 loop spans 13 amino acids. CDR1 and CDR2 from the germline V gene are SQVTM and ANQGSEA. Deletions cut 3 bases from V and 7 bases from J, with 12 bases between.

The J gene is TRBJ2-1, the V gene TRBV10-3; D could derive from TRBD1 or TRBD2 (5 bases each). The V end was cut by 2 bases, the J end by 5 bases, with 25 bases between. Germline loops: CDR1 ENHRY, CDR2 SYGVKD. This CDR3 is 19 amino acids long. The CDR3 is CAISEPAEGLYFDDNEQFF. CDR3 sequence (DNA): TGTGCCATCAGTGAGCCAGCAGAGGGGTTGTACTTTGACGACAATGAGCAGTTCTTC.

There are a few counts of this clonotype. The rearrangement joins TRBV19 to TRBJ1-1; no definite D call. This CDR3 region has 13 residues. V was shortened by 4 bases and J by 0 bases, with 6 bases between the two germline ends. Germline values: CDR1 LNHDA, CDR2 SQIVND (reference sequence). CDR3 in DNA: TGTGCCAGTAGTAGAAGGGTGAACACTGAAGCTTTCTTT. Residues: CASSRRVNTEAFF.

The sample holds many counts of this clonotype. The CDR3 sequence is CASSPEIGRGGELFF. CDR3 nucleotide sequence: TGTGCCAGCAGCCCTGAGATCGGGCGGGGCGGGGAGCTGTTTTTT. The gene calls are TRBV7-3 and TRBJ2-2; D is perhaps TRBD2 (6 bases). Trimming left V 5 bases short and J 7 bases short, with 17 bases between. CDR1 and CDR2 from the germline V gene are SGHTA and FQGTGA. The CDR3 is 15 residues long.

This clonotype has more than one count but fewer than ten. V gene TRBV7-6 combines with J gene TRBJ1-4; D gene ambiguous. The V end was cut by 6 bases, the J end by 8 bases, with 13 bases between. Germline V gene data show CDR1 as SGHVS and CDR2 as FNYEAQ. The length of the CDR3 is 13 residues. In DNA, the CDR3 is TGTGCCAGCAGTAGAGGGCTGAGGGAAAAACTGTTTTTT. It encodes CASSRGLREKLFF.

The sample holds a few counts of this clonotype. The J gene is TRBJ2-5, the V gene TRBV18; D possibly uses TRBD1 or TRBD2 (5 bases each). Germline V gene lookup returns CDR1 KGHSH and CDR2 LQKENI. V lost 11 bases and J 2 bases, leaving 24 bases between the germline ends. CDR3 length equals 16 residues. The CDR3 sequence: CAGHSAPGTRQETQYF. The CDR3, as DNA: TGTGCCGGTCACTCCGCGCCGGGGACCCGACAAGAGACCCAGTACTTC.

The V call is TRBV20-1, the J call TRBJ2-3; a weak D match, TRBD1 (6 bases). The germline V gene encodes CDR1 DFQATT and CDR2 SNEGSKA (reference sequence). CDR3 length: 15 amino acids. V shed 4 bases and J shed 1 base, with 15 bases lying between them. CDR3 bases: TGCAGTGCTATTAACAGGGATGGGGGCACAGATACGCAGTATTTT. As protein: CSAINRDGGTDTQYF.

This clonotype was detected only a few times. The V gene is TRBV7-6, the J gene TRBJ2-2; D unclear. The V end lost 8 bases, the J end lost 10 bases, and 14 bases lay between the germline ends. Germline CDR1 is SGHVS and CDR2 is FNYEAQ. The CDR3 totals 12 residues. DNA for the CDR3: TGTGCCAGCCACTCGCTTACCCCGGAGCTGTTTTTT. This encodes CASHSLTPELFF.

This chain joins TRBV19 and TRBJ1-2; a weak D match, TRBD1 (5 bases). Germline CDR1 and CDR2: LNHDA and SQIVND (reference sequence). Trimming left V 5 bases short and J 8 bases short, with 24 bases between. The CDR3 has 16 residues. CDR3 region: CASSLFSGASVDGYTF. The DNA of the CDR3 is TGTGCCAGTAGTTTGTTCTCCGGGGCCTCGGTGGACGGCTACACCTTC.

The chain carries TRBV28 and TRBJ2-2; no reliable D call. The CDR3 is made up of 13 amino acids. V was shortened by 8 bases and J by 5 bases, with 12 bases between the two germline ends. Germline CDR1 reads MDHEN; CDR2 reads SYDVKM. This chain's CDR3 is CASSVSPTGELFF. In DNA, the CDR3 is TGTGCCAGCTCAGTTTCCCCGACCGGGGAGCTGTTTTTT.

The rearrangement uses TRBV20-1 and TRBJ1-5; 7 bases agree with TRBD1. The CDR3 has 14 residues. Germline assignment: CDR1 DFQATT and CDR2 SNEGSKA (reference sequence). V shed 5 bases and J 6 bases; nucleotides not matched to a gene: 10. The CDR3 region has the DNA TGCAGTGCTGGGAAGACAGGGAAGGTTCAGCCCCAGCATTTT. Encoded protein: CSAGKTGKVQPQHF.

This clonotype was picked up a small number of times. This chain connects TRBV6-6 to TRBJ2-7, with 9 bases lining up with TRBD2. The CDR3 extends over 13 amino acids. CDR1 and CDR2 (germline): MNHNY, SVGAGI (reference sequence). The V gene end was trimmed by 10 bases and the J gene end by 4 bases; junction bases not matched to a gene: 8. The CDR3 is CAIAGGATYEQYV. CDR3 in DNA: TGTGCCATTGCGGGGGGGGCCACATACGAGCAGTACGTC.

The V gene is TRBV7-6, the J gene TRBJ2-1, with TRBD2 identical over 8 bases. V was pared by 1 base and J by 6 bases, with 11 bases of the junction left unmatched. Germline lookup yields CDR1 SGHVS and CDR2 FNYEAQ. CDR3 length: 17 residues. Written as DNA, the CDR3 is TGTGCCAGCAGCTTAGACCCTTATCGGGGGGGCTCCAATGAGCAGTTCTTC. Protein sequence: CASSLDPYRGGSNEQFF.

This chain's CDR3 is CASSIDLSRTEAFF. The CDR3 nucleotides are TGTGCCAGTAGTATAGATCTATCGAGGACTGAAGCTTTCTTT. This chain joins TRBV19 and TRBJ1-1, with D unresolved. Germline V gives CDR1 LNHDA, CDR2 SQIVND (reference sequence). This CDR3 comprises 14 residues. The V gene lost 0 bases and the J gene lost 5 bases, with 10 bases spanning the gap.

The J gene is TRBJ1-3, the V gene TRBV10-3; TRBD1 matches at 10 bases. Germline assignment: CDR1 ENHRY and CDR2 SYGVKD. The V and J ends lost 7 bases and 4 bases, in that order; junction bases with no gene match: 13. This CDR3 is built from 17 residues. The CDR3 loop is CAIKTSPPGQGGNTIYF. The CDR3 DNA is TGTGCCATCAAAACTTCCCCTCCGGGACAGGGGGGAAACACCATATATTTT.